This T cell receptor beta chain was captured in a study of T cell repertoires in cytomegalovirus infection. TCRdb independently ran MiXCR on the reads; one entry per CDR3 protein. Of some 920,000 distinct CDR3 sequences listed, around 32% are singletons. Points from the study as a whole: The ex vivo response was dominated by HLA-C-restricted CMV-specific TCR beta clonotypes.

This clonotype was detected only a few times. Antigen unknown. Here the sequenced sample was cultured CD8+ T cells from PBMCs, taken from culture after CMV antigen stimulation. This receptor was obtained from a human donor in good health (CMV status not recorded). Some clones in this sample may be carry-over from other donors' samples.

CDR3 in amino acids: CASSYPRPIRQDQDSGANVLTF. In DNA form, the CDR3 reads TGTGCCAGCAGTTACCCCAGACCGATCAGACAGGACCAAGATTCTGGGGCCAACGTCCTGACTTTC. V is TRBV6-6 and J is TRBJ2-6; D may be TRBD1 (6 bases). With 2 bases removed from V and 1 base from J, the gap between germline ends came to 27 bases. In germline, CDR1 is MNHNY, CDR2 SVGAGI (reference sequence). The CDR3 loop spans 22 amino acids.